Following are 5 T cell receptor beta chains from one sample sequenced in a study of Graves' ophthalmopathy and Graves' hyperthyroidism (dated by TCRdb to the late 2010s). The instrument was an Illumina HiSeq 2000. For repertoire sequencing, TCR beta CDR3 regions were amplified from RNA transcripts. HTBI primers and the Qiagen OneStep RT-PCR kit were used in a first-round RT-PCR, which was followed by a second-round multiplex PCR, size selection and purification. The public reads were reprocessed in TCRdb via fastp at Q25 and MiXCR, keeping in-frame beta chains. Identical CDR3 proteins give one entry, which carries the most common genes and DNA. The sample includes some 390,000 distinct CDR3 sequences, with approximately 20% observed a single time. Roughly 1.5% of the sample is in the top ten clones. Input material: peripheral blood. The origin of the receptors is a woman under 30 with Graves' ophthalmopathy. Donor details come from another sample of the same person, matched by shared clones.

The chain is built from TRBV18 and TRBJ1-1; weak D call: TRBD1 (6 bases). Trimming left V 3 bases short and J 3 bases short, with 20 bases between. Germline CDR1 KGHSH, CDR2 LQKENI. This CDR3 is built from 17 residues. The chain's CDR3 is CASSPYRDTTFDTEAFF. The CDR3 DNA sequence: TGTGCCAGCTCACCGTACCGGGACACGACCTTTGACACTGAAGCTTTCTTT.

This clonotype was seen many times. The chain uses TRBV28 and TRBJ1-5; TRBD1 aligns across 11 bases. This CDR3 comprises 16 residues. CDR1 is MDHEN and CDR2 is SYDVKM in the germline V gene. The trim removed 2 bases at V and 4 bases at J, leaving 4 bases unmatched. CDR3 in amino acids: CASSLGGTGGNQPQHF. CDR3 in DNA: TGTGCCAGCAGTTTAGGCGGGACAGGGGGGAATCAGCCCCAGCATTTT. The whole variable domain, remainder taken from reference TRBV28 and TRBJ1-5, is DVKVTQSSRYLVKRTGEKVFLECVQDMDHENMFWYRQDPGLGLRLIYFSYDVKMKEKGDIPEGYSVSREKKERFSLILESASTNQTSMYLCASSLGGTGGNQPQHFGDGTRLSIL.

Ten or more counts support this clonotype. The chain recombines TRBV6-1 with TRBJ1-5, with 11 nucleotides matching TRBD1. The germline V gene has CDR1 MNHNS and CDR2 SASEGT. The J segment lost 6 bases and the V segment lost 7 bases, leaving 8 bases of the junction unmatched. The CDR3 is made up of 15 amino acids. Here the CDR3 reads CASNPGQGVGQPQHF. The CDR3 DNA reads as TGTGCCAGCAATCCGGGACAGGGGGTTGGTCAGCCCCAGCATTTT.

This clonotype has a count of ten or more. The chain employs TRBV28 and TRBJ1-5; D perhaps matches TRBD1 (6 bases). V lost 4 bases to trimming and J lost 4 bases, with 14 bases between them. This CDR3 is 15 amino acids long. Germline assignment: CDR1 MDHEN and CDR2 SYDVKM. CDR3 amino acids: CASSYVRTENQPQHF. As DNA, the CDR3 is TGTGCCAGCAGTTACGTAAGGACAGAAAATCAGCCCCAGCATTTT.

This rearrangement joins TRBV30 to TRBJ2-2; a weak D match, TRBD1 (6 bases). V was cut by 6 bases and J by 0 bases, with 17 bases left in between. The V gene's germline CDR1 is GTSNPN and CDR2 SVGIG (reference sequence). This CDR3 region has 16 residues. Here the CDR3 reads CACLVQGATNTGELFF. The CDR3 DNA reads TGTGCCTGCCTCGTACAGGGAGCTACGAACACCGGGGAGCTGTTTTTT.